This T cell receptor beta chain was retrieved from a study of cytomegalovirus exposure and HLA in healthy donors. PCR was performed using 60 Vbeta and 13 Jbeta primers. TCRdb's table, derived via immunoSEQ multiplex PCR, lists solely in-frame clones and lacks some. The table shows roughly 100,000 clones, with less than 75% occurring only once. Overall study findings and caveats: A later analysis showed HLA-associated TCR beta chains outstripping equally common others in clonal expansion. Specific recognition of CMV antigens was confirmed in vitro for a few chains (all CMV-associated). Most of the CMV-associated TCR beta chains (in a later analysis) appeared to be HLA-restricted.

A note on this clone: Its matching antigen is unknown.

The receptor's source is a man aged 35 to 55 in good health and CMV-seropositive. The sequencing input was PBMCs.

CDR3 in amino acids: CASSWQVGEWGQETQYF. The CDR3 DNA follows: TGCGCCAGCAGCTGGCAGGTTGGGGAGTGGGGTCAGGAGACCCAGTACTTC. The chain couples TRBV5-1 to TRBJ2-5; possible D gene TRBD2, 5 bases. Germline V gene sequence: CDR1 SGHRS, CDR2 YFSETQ. The ends were cut back, 3 bases at V and 5 bases at J, with 23 bases in the middle. The CDR3 spans 17 residues.